These 14 T cell receptor beta chains came from one sample sequenced in a study of shared clonotypes between healthy human individuals. The repertoire was sequenced with immunoSEQ multiplex PCR; TCRdb's copy has only in-frame clones and lacks some. Of a few hundred thousand clones listed, about 80% are singletons. The material sequenced was PBMCs. The receptors here all came from a woman in her 40s in good health. Some clones in this sample may be carry-over from other donors' samples.

About this clone itself: Other DNA sequences in the same sample also yield this CDR3. This chain connects TRBV28 to TRBJ2-7; D gene uncertain. The germline gives CDR1 MDHEN, CDR2 SYDVKM. V was shortened by 4 bases and J by 3 bases, with 13 bases between the two germline ends. CDR3 length equals 14 residues. The CDR3 spells CASSSPGRSYEQYF. The CDR3 DNA is TGTGCCAGCAGTTCCCCTGGTAGGAGCTACGAGCAGTACTTC.

This clone was counted a few times. The same CDR3 arises from other DNA sequences in this sample as well. The chain uses TRBV7-9 and TRBJ2-5; D may be TRBD1 (6 bases). CDR1 SEHNR and CDR2 FQNEAQ come from the germline V gene (reference sequence). The length of the CDR3 is 13 residues. V was trimmed by 4 bases and J by 3 bases, leaving 9 bases between them. CDR3 in amino acids: CASSYAGEETQYF. The CDR3 DNA follows: TGTGCCAGCAGCTACGCAGGGGAAGAGACCCAGTACTTC.

The chain combines TRBV2 with TRBJ2-5; 11 bases line up with TRBD2. Per germline, CDR1 SNHLY and CDR2 FYNNEI. J was trimmed by 5 bases and V by 3 bases; bases with no gene match: 2. The CDR3 sequence is 14 residues long. The CDR3 nucleotides are TGTGCCAGCAGTGACATAGCGGGAGGGGAGACCCAGTACTTC. Translated: CASSDIAGGETQYF.

The sample holds many counts of this clone. The gene calls are TRBV29-1 and TRBJ2-1; 7 nucleotides line up with TRBD1. The CDR3 contains 15 residues. Germline V gives CDR1 SQVTM, CDR2 ANQGSEA. V lost 6 bases and J lost 2; bases outside the gene matches: 10. CDR3 nucleotides: TGCAGCGTCTTCGCAGCAGGGGGAGCCTACAATGAGCAGTTCTTC. Translation: CSVFAAGGAYNEQFF.

This clone was observed a handful of times. The gene calls are TRBV10-3 and TRBJ1-5; TRBD1 might be the D (6 bases). V shed 3 bases and J shed 4 bases, with 7 bases lying between them. Germline V gene data show CDR1 as ENHRY and CDR2 as SYGVKD. CDR3 size: 13 residues. The DNA of the CDR3 is TGTGCCATCAGTGATGACAGGAATCAGCCCCAGCATTTT. Translated: CAISDDRNQPQHF.

V gene TRBV7-6 combines with J gene TRBJ2-1; D tentatively fits TRBD1 or TRBD2 (5 bases each). The V gene's germline CDR1 is SGHVS and CDR2 FNYEAQ. With 5 bases removed from V and 4 bases from J, the gap between germline ends came to 12 bases. This CDR3 has 14 amino acids. CDR3 sequence reads: CASSPRDGYNEQFF. CDR3 DNA sequence: TGTGCCAGCAGCCCAAGGGACGGATACAATGAGCAGTTCTTC.

This clone was observed once. A far larger clone is a single base away, which makes a read error likely. V and J are TRBV13 and TRBJ2-5; 7 bases align to TRBD1. Germline V gives CDR1 PRHDT, CDR2 FYEKMQ (reference sequence). The CDR3 is 12 residues long. Written as DNA, the CDR3 is TGTGCCAGCGGCTTAATCGGGACAGCCCAGTACTTC. Translation gives CASGLIGTAQYF. The whole variable domain, remainder taken from reference TRBV13 and TRBJ2-5, is AAGVIQSPRHLIKEKRETATLKCYPIPRHDTVYWYQQGPGQDPQFLISFYEKMQSDKGSIPDRFSAQQFSDYHSELNMSSLELGDSALYFCASGLIGTAQYFGPGTRLLVL.

The J gene is TRBJ2-2, the V gene TRBV15; 8 bases line up with TRBD2. CDR1 is LNHNV and CDR2 is YYDKDF in the germline V gene (reference sequence). The junction had 7 bases not matched to a gene; V was cut back by 0 bases and J by 4 bases. The CDR3 contains 17 residues. The CDR3 nucleotides read TGTGCCACCAGCAGAGATCGGGAGCGGGAGAGCACCGGGGAGCTGTTTTTT. Translated: CATSRDRERESTGELFF.

This clone has only a few counts. V gene TRBV7-6 combines with J gene TRBJ2-7; 9 bases line up with TRBD1. Germline V gene sequence: CDR1 SGHVS, CDR2 FNYEAQ. V was pared by 3 bases and J by 1 base, with 4 bases of the junction left unmatched. This CDR3 region has 15 residues. The CDR3 here is CASSLDRGGSYEQYF. CDR3 in DNA: TGTGCCAGCAGCTTGGACAGGGGAGGGTCCTACGAGCAGTACTTC. Full variable domain (missing parts from reference TRBV7-6 and TRBJ2-7): GAGVSQSPRYKVTKRGQDVALRCDPISGHVSLYWYRQALGQGPEFLTYFNYEAQQDKSGLPNDRFSAERPEGSISTLTIQRTEQRDSAMYRCASSLDRGGSYEQYFGPGTRLTVT.

The chain uses TRBV19 and TRBJ2-3; TRBD1 matches 9 bases. The germline V gene encodes CDR1 LNHDA and CDR2 SQIVND (reference sequence). This CDR3 is 16 amino acids long. V gave up 5 bases and J gave up 3 bases; unmatched junction bases: 9. Here the CDR3 reads CASSSLGTGRTDTQYF. In DNA form, the CDR3 reads TGTGCCAGTAGTTCCCTTGGGACAGGGAGGACAGATACGCAGTATTTT. The whole variable domain, remainder taken from reference TRBV19 and TRBJ2-3, is DGGITQSPKYLFRKEGQNVTLSCEQNLNHDAMYWYRQDPGQGLRLIYYSQIVNDFQKGDIAEGYSVSREKKESFPLTVTSAQKNPTAFYLCASSSLGTGRTDTQYFGPGTRLTVL.

The V call is TRBV4-2, the J call TRBJ2-4, with 7 bases matching TRBD1. Germline lookup yields CDR1 LGHNA and CDR2 YNFKEQ. The V gene end was trimmed by 0 bases and the J gene end by 8 bases; junction bases not matched to a gene: 7. The CDR3 is 15 residues long. DNA for the CDR3: TGTGCCAGCAGCCAAGACTACAGGGGTAGAGACATTCAGTACTTC. It translates to CASSQDYRGRDIQYF.

This chain links TRBV7-9 with TRBJ2-5; 9 nucleotides match TRBD2. V gave up 5 bases and J gave up 5 bases; unmatched junction bases: 3. The CDR3 loop spans 13 amino acids. Germline V CDR1 and CDR2: SEHNR, FQNEAQ (reference sequence). The chain's CDR3 is CASSPSGTETQYF. The CDR3 DNA follows: TGTGCCAGCAGCCCTAGCGGGACCGAGACCCAGTACTTC.

V is TRBV19 and J is TRBJ2-1; 8 positions agree with TRBD2. CDR1 is LNHDA and CDR2 is SQIVND in the germline V gene (reference sequence). J lost 4 bases, V lost 3 bases, and 5 bases had no gene match. This CDR3 region has 15 residues. The CDR3 DNA sequence: TGTGCCAGTAGTATCCGGACTAGCACATACAATGAGCAGTTCTTC. Amino acid sequence: CASSIRTSTYNEQFF.

The chain combines TRBV27 with TRBJ2-5, with 14 bases aligning to TRBD2. In germline, CDR1 is MNHEY, CDR2 SMNVEV (reference sequence). The CDR3 runs 16 residues. J was trimmed by 2 bases and V by 5 bases; bases with no gene match: 4. CDR3 in DNA: TGTGCCAGCAGTACTTGGACTAGCGGGAGGCAAGAGACCCAGTACTTC. Translated: CASSTWTSGRQETQYF.